Given below is one T cell receptor beta chain in context. This sample stems from a study of blood T cell repertoires in COVID-19. This table comes from immunoSEQ multiplex PCR, and its TCRdb copy is limited to in-frame clones, with some not included. The sample has fewer than 350,000 clones, around 90% seen once; the top ten hold approximately 1%. Cohort 3 recovered donors had two negative PCRs, clearance, or symptom resolution. J lost 1 base, V lost 6 bases, and 4 bases had no gene match. The V gene's germline CDR1 is WSHSY and CDR2 SAAADI. This CDR3 has 14 residues. This TCR was recovered from a woman under 40 who had recovered from COVID-19. The specimen was PBMCs or T cells enriched from blood (not recorded which). V usage is TRBV10-2 and J usage is TRBJ1-1, with 8 bases fitting TRBD1. The CDR3 loop reads CASRDRERNTEAFF. The DNA for the CDR3 is TGCGCCAGCAGGGACAGGGAAAGGAACACTGAAGCTTTCTTT.